These T cell receptor beta chains were read from a single sample in a study of T-cell memory formation after mild COVID-19. One entry per CDR3 protein results from TCRdb running MiXCR on the 5' RACE reads. The data hold hundreds of thousands of distinct CDR3 sequences, with 15% to 20% observed a single time. The sequenced material came from PBMCs or a T cell subset sorted from them (not recorded which). These receptors were collected from a man aged 18 to 35 who had mild COVID-19 (a few samples of this study predate the infection). Cell type and time point are not known. Both conserved end residues are trimmed from each CDR3. Only part of the rows carry a size: once, few, many, or a class if the clone is expanded.

j_call v_call clone_size cdr3_aa
TRBJ2-1 TRBV7-3 few ASSSLPSWHEQF
TRBJ2-3 TRBV5-8 - ASSLGGSVTDTQY
TRBJ2-1 TRBV5-1 - ASRTGTDYNEQF
TRBJ1-4 TRBV27 few ASSDTVMNEKLF
TRBJ1-2 TRBV5-1 - ASSLGQRPSNYGYT
TRBJ2-5 TRBV18 - ASSPNPGTAQETQY
TRBJ2-3 TRBV28 few ASSGPDTQY
TRBJ2-3 TRBV6-4 - ASSEGLAGGPDTQY
TRBJ2-5 TRBV5-8 - ASSLTGKETQY
TRBJ2-3 TRBV25-1 few ASSDLGQGRTDTQY
TRBJ2-5 TRBV5-1 - ASTRAGEETQY
TRBJ2-2 TRBV11-2 - ASSSSRGSGTGELF
TRBJ1-5 TRBV21-1 few ASSKASGSYSNQPQH
TRBJ2-2 TRBV29-1 few SVEKGAPGELF
TRBJ1-1 TRBV19 - ASSRIGTGAAAF
TRBJ2-1 TRBV5-1 many ASSLEGQGRSYNEQF
TRBJ1-1 TRBV7-8 - ASSRTGTGGTEAF
TRBJ2-1 TRBV18 few ASLLGQVYNEQF
TRBJ1-5 TRBV7-9 - ASSQVGNQPQH
TRBJ2-3 TRBV18 many ASSPVTSGGYSGTDTQY
TRBJ1-2 TRBV5-1 few ASSTTSARGLNYGYT
TRBJ2-6 TRBV7-2 - ASSRGGPGANVLT
TRBJ2-7 TRBV6-5 few ASSYPGTSSYEQY
TRBJ1-2 TRBV7-3 few ASSFTGEVGYT
TRBJ1-3 TRBV4-3 few ASSQERGSGNTIY
TRBJ2-1 TRBV5-1 few ASSLTGSGHNEQF
TRBJ2-3 TRBV20-1 - SAKGGGPDTQY
TRBJ2-2 TRBV9 - ASSVRGLAGPTGELF
TRBJ2-3 TRBV20-1 - SLAGGGTDTQY
TRBJ2-7 TRBV7-2 few ASSLDPRAEQY
TRBJ1-4 TRBV4-2 few ASSPSRALNEKLF
TRBJ1-2 TRBV9 - ASSVDPSTRSFGYT
TRBJ2-1 TRBV5-5 - ASSPGTGVHEQF
TRBJ1-4 TRBV19 - ASSIGVSPEKLF
TRBJ2-7 TRBV6-2/TRBV6-3 few ASRQKDRGKREQY
TRBJ1-4 TRBV20-1 - SATGTGIGKLF
TRBJ1-1 TRBV7-2 many ASSLERNTEAF
TRBJ2-3 TRBV5-1 - ASSGAGRALDTQY
TRBJ1-5 TRBV6-5 - ASRGQGGNQPQH
TRBJ2-3 TRBV11-2 many ASSFRTHYTDTQY
TRBJ1-2 TRBV7-2 - ASSLAGARGGGYT
TRBJ2-2 TRBV5-1 many ASSLVDSGELF
TRBJ2-3 TRBV4-3 - ASSQEHRGVRTDTQY